This entry lists 6 T cell receptor beta chains sequenced from one sample in a study of CD8 T cells in cerebrospinal fluid in Alzheimer's disease. TCRdb reprocessed the 10x single-cell sequencing reads, with one entry per CDR3 protein and no DNA. The repertoire table contains 960 or so distinct CDR3 sequences. Input material: cerebrospinal fluid. The origin of the receptors is a human donor in good health.

According to its frequency, this clonotype is medium-sized. The V call is TRBV7-2, the J call TRBJ1-5. This CDR3 spans 13 amino acids. The germline V gene encodes CDR1 SGHTA and CDR2 FQGNSA. The CDR3 region is CASSLNKNQPQHF. The full variable domain, with the rest looked up from reference TRBV7-2 and TRBJ1-5, is GAGVSQSPSNKVTEKGKDVELRCDPISGHTALYWYRQSLGQGLEFLIYFQGNSAPDKSGLPSDRFSAERTGGSVSTLTIQRTQQEDSAVYLCASSLNKNQPQHFGDGTRLSIL.

This clonotype is labeled large based on frequency. This chain connects TRBV20-1 to TRBJ2-7; TCRdb lists TRBD1, though no DNA is available to test this call. The CDR3 has 14 residues. Germline V gene lookup returns CDR1 DFQATT and CDR2 SNEGSKA (reference sequence). CDR3 sequence reads: CSARVAGGVNEQYF.

In terms of frequency, this clonotype is medium-sized. This chain connects TRBV6-5 to TRBJ1-3; as DNA is missing, the TRBD1 call by TCRdb cannot be tested. CDR3 size: 15 residues. Germline CDR1 MNHEY, CDR2 SVGAGI. The CDR3 protein is CASTRDRVSGNTIYF.

This clonotype registers medium-sized by frequency. This chain joins TRBV9 and TRBJ2-2; TCRdb outputs TRBD2, but without DNA this stays unchecked. Germline CDR1 and CDR2: SGDLS and YYNGEE. The CDR3 loop spans 17 amino acids. CDR3: CASSVGLALEIGGELFF.

According to its frequency, this clonotype is medium-sized. V and J are TRBV20-1 and TRBJ1-1; TCRdb returns TRBD1, unconfirmable since there is no DNA. Germline V gene lookup returns CDR1 DFQATT and CDR2 SNEGSKA (reference sequence). The CDR3 length is 14 residues. CDR3 sequence: CSARVPGAMSEAFF.

According to its frequency, this clonotype is medium-sized (0.01 to 0.1%). The CDR3 is CASSHRGPAAEAFF. This chain joins TRBV6-5 and TRBJ1-1. CDR1 MNHEY and CDR2 SVGAGI come from the germline V gene. The CDR3 is 14 residues long.